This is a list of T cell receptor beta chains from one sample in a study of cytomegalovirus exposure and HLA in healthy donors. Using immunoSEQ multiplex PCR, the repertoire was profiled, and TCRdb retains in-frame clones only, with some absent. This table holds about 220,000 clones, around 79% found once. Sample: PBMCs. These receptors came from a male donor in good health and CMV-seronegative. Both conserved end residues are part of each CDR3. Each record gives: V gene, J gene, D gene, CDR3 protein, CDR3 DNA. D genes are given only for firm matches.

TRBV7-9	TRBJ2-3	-	CASSSGVDYTQYF	TGTGCCAGCAGCTCGGGGGTGGACTATACGCAGTATTTT
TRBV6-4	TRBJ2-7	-	CASSDSSDRVYEQYF	TGTGCCAGCAGTGACTCGTCGGACAGAGTCTACGAGCAGTACTTC
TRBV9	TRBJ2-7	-	CASSEGGDYSSYEQYF	TGTGCCAGCAGCGAGGGGGGGGACTACTCCTCCTACGAGCAGTACTTC
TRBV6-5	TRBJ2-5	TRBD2	CASSYGGLAGQETQYF	TGCGCCAGCAGTTACGGGGGACTAGCGGGCCAAGAGACCCAGTACTTC
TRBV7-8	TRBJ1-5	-	CASSLGGYSNQPQHF	TGTGCCAGCAGCTTAGGAGGCTATAGCAATCAGCCCCAGCATTTT
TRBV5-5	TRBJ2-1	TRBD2	CASSSSGYNEQFF	TGTGCCAGCAGCTCTAGCGGATACAATGAGCAGTTCTTC
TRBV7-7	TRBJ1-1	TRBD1	CASSLRQGTEAFF	TGTGCTAGCAGCTTAAGACAGGGCACTGAAGCTTTCTTT
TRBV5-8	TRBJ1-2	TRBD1	CATHGTGNYGYTF	TGTGCCACCCACGGGACAGGGAACTATGGCTACACCTTC
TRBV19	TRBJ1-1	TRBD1	CASSIPGGNTEAFF	TGTGCCAGTAGTATCCCAGGGGGCAACACTGAAGCTTTCTTT
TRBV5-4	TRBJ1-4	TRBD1	CASSGQGISEKLFF	TGTGCCAGCAGCGGACAGGGGATAAGTGAAAAACTGTTTTTT
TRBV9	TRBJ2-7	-	CASSVAAAWTAKTLYF	TGTGCCAGCAGCGTAGCGGCTGCATGGACAGCAAAGACACTGTACTTC
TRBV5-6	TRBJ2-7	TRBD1	CASSLVVRDRGYEQYF	TGTGCCAGCAGCTTGGTTGTTCGGGACAGGGGCTACGAGCAGTACTTC